This T cell receptor beta chain is drawn from a study of technical replicates of blood from a handful of donors. Here immunoSEQ multiplex PCR was the method, and the copy in TCRdb shows in-frame clones only, minus some. This table has approximately 79,000 clones, nearly 95% appearing once. The V gene lost 2 bases and the J gene lost 2 bases, with 18 bases spanning the gap. CDR1 and CDR2 (germline): GTSNPN, SVGIG (reference sequence). This CDR3 is 16 amino acids long. The J gene is TRBJ1-1, the V gene TRBV30, with D unclear. The sequence was obtained from a human donor in good health. Source material: T cells isolated from PBMCs. DNA for the CDR3: TGTGCCTGGAGTCCACACCTTATATATTTTAACACTGAAGCTTTCTTT. Amino acid sequence: CAWSPHLIYFNTEAFF.